The TCR beta chain described here comes from a study of T-cell memory formation after mild COVID-19. The study, taken as a whole, reports: Pre-infection memory contained some responding clones, which suggested that cross-reactive memory had joined.

This clonotype was detected a few times. Its matching antigen is unknown. Constant-segment-primed 5'RACE gave TCR alpha and TCR beta cDNA libraries with sample barcodes and UMIs. TCRdb passed the 5' RACE reads through MiXCR, listing each CDR3 protein once. The data hold hundreds of thousands of distinct CDR3 sequences, with around a sixth observed a single time. The junction had 15 bases not matched to a gene; V was cut back by 3 bases and J by 5 bases. The CDR3 covers 18 residues. The germline V gene has CDR1 SGHAT and CDR2 FQNNGV. The chain carries TRBV11-2 and TRBJ2-2, with 7 bases lining up with TRBD2. The sample taken for sequencing was PBMCs or a T cell subset sorted from them (not recorded which). The source is a man younger than 35 who had mild COVID-19 (a few samples of this study predate the infection). Cell type and time point are not known. CDR3 sequence: CASSFGRLAKKETGELFF. The CDR3 nucleotides read TGTGCCAGCAGCTTTGGCAGACTAGCCAAAAAAGAAACCGGGGAGCTGTTTTTT.